This TCR beta chain was recorded in a study of siplizumab effects on memory and regulatory T cells. Study-wide findings and caveats: Naive T cells looked more diverse than memory cells, and they looked like major contributors to the alloresponse. Alloreactive sequences that could be traced to unstimulated CD4+ memory cells showed a significant reduction under siplizumab. Treatment with siplizumab left mappable alloreactive CD4+ clones averaging approximately 69% Treg-derived, compared with 25% to 30% in controls.

In the case of this clone: As yet, its antigen is unknown.

Assaying covered some 10^5 TCR templates per sample. Profiled with immunoSEQ multiplex PCR; TCRdb holds only in-frame clones, not every one. The sample yields approximately 110,000 clones, 92% seen once. Trimming pared 4 bases from V and 0 bases from J, leaving 8 bases between. CDR1 and CDR2 from the germline V gene are SGHDT and YYEEEE. This CDR3 contains 13 residues. The chain links TRBV5-6 to TRBJ2-7, with a possible D match to TRBD2 (5 bases). Sequencing was done on a sample of Tregs sorted from blood. This receptor was identified in a human donor in good health. The CDR3 bases are TGTGCCAGCAGCAGAGGGATCTCCTACGAGCAGTACTTC. Translating gives CASSRGISYEQYF. The full variable domain, in which reference TRBV5-6 and TRBJ2-7 provide the parts outside the CDR3, is DAGVTQSPTHLIKTRGQQVTLRCSPKSGHDTVSWYQQALGQGPQFIFQYYEEEERQRGNFPDRFSGHQFPNYSSELNVNALLLGDSALYLCASSRGISYEQYFGPGTRLTVT.